This T cell receptor beta chain emerged from a study of blood T cell repertoires in COVID-19. This clone was recorded a few times. Authors' methods: Nucleated cell counts were estimated from reference gene primer amplification. Sequencing used immunoSEQ multiplex PCR; TCRdb keeps in-frame clones, though not all of them. V, J and clone size reflect that table, while D and trimming were determined from the DNA. Of about 240,000 clones listed, roughly 85% are singletons. Trimming removed 7 bases from V and 0 bases from J, with 17 bases in between. The CDR3 totals 16 residues. In germline, CDR1 is MNHEY, CDR2 SMNVEV (reference sequence).

The clonotype was recovered from a man between 45 and 60 years old with COVID-19, enrolled during active disease. The sample was peripheral blood. The chain is built from TRBV27 and TRBJ2-3; D gene uncertain. CDR3 in DNA: TGTGCCAGCAAGATCACGCGTTCTTCTAGCACAGATACGCAGTATTTT. This translates into CASKITRSSSTDTQYF.